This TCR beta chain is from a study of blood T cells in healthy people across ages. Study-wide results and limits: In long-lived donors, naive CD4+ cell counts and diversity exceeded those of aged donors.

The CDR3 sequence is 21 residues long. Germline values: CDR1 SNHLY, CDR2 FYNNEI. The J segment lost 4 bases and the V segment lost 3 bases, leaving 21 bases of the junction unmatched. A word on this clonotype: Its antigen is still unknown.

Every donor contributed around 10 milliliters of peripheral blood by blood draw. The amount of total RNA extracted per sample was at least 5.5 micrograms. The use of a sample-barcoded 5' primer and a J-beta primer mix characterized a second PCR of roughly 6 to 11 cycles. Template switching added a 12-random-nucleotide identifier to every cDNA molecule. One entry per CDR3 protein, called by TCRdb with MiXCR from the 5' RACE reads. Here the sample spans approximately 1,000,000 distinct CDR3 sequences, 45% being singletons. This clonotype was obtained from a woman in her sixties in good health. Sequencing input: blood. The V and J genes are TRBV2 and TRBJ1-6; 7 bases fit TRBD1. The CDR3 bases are TGTGCCAGCAGTGATTCTCCTGGAGGAACAGGGGCCATAGGATATAATTCACCCCTCCACTTT. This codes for CASSDSPGGTGAIGYNSPLHF. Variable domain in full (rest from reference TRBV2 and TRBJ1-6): EPEVTQTPSHQVTQMGQEVILRCVPISNHLYFYWYRQILGQKVEFLVSFYNNEISEKSEIFDDQFSVERPDGSNFTLKIRSTKLEDSAMYFCASSDSPGGTGAIGYNSPLHFGNGTRLTVT.